This record concerns one TCR beta chain sequence. This clonotype showed up many times. The antigen this receptor binds is unknown. There are no base qualities to consult, and no much larger clone falls within one base. The library came from multiplex PCR. The instrument was an Illumina HiSeq 4000. iRepertoire HTBI primers and Arm-PCR amplification of CDR3 regions were used to construct TCR beta libraries. PCR products were gel purified before sequencing. Per the source publication's procedure: Gene usage analysis of CDR3 amino acid clonotypes used the 62 TRBV and about 13 TRBJ segments found across samples. COPE and FqMerger were used to merge the filtered high-quality paired reads into contigs. BLAST was used to align contigs to the IMGT TRBV, TRBD and TRBJ reference genes, and CDR3 was defined following IMGT. Clonotypes above 0.1% frequency were classified as highly expanded clones. Shannon entropy served as the measure of repertoire diversity, while the Gini coefficient captured V-J evenness. A clonotype was considered public if more than one individual shared it. TCRdb itself trimmed the public reads at Q25 with fastp, ran MiXCR and retained productive beta chains. Entries that share a CDR3 protein sequence are merged under the most common genes and DNA. The V and J calls were determined by TCRdb, not by the authors. The sample includes 350,000 to 450,000 distinct CDR3 sequences, with 23% observed a single time. 25% to 30% of the sample comes from the top ten.

The sample's time point, from its label and the paper: persistent/refractory GD, antithyroid drugs over 5 years with positive TRAb. For both TCR sequencing and RNA sequencing, RNA was extracted from PBMCs in TRIzol. The diagnosis of Graves' disease was made according to American Thyroid Association guidelines. Patients were recruited from an endocrinology department in Xi'an, China. Each patient gave approximately 10 milliliters of peripheral blood, collected in an EDTA anticoagulant tube. PBMCs were isolated by Ficoll Paque Plus density gradient separation without further T cell sorting. An Agilent 2100 Bioanalyzer and agarose gel were used to assess RNA quality, and a NanoDrop 2000 was used to measure RNA concentration. The data derive from a study of regulatory T cells in long-lasting Graves disease (dated by TCRdb to the early 2020s). As for the study more broadly: Persistent Graves' disease was defined as persistently positive TSH receptor autoantibodies together with antithyroid drug treatment for over 5 years. The study took place in China and was registered as a clinical trial. Peripheral blood TCR sequencing and RNA sequencing compared persistent Graves' disease patients with newly diagnosed Graves' disease patients. TCR sequencing covered roughly 13 persistent and 20 or so newly diagnosed Graves' disease patients, 33 samples in total. Persistent Graves' disease patients in the clinical cohort had taken antithyroid drugs for roughly ten years on average. Results the study describes overall, beyond this receptor: More public clonotypes were shared among persistent patients (under 3,000) than among newly diagnosed patients (roughly 1,000). The authors noted that the small sample size was a limitation that may lower accuracy. Because the primary lesion, thyroid tissue, could not be accessed, the study looked at peripheral blood alone. Preferential use of TRBV28, TRBJ1-2 and TRBJ2-5 was observed in persistent disease, whereas TRBV20-1 and TRBJ2-1 were favored in newly diagnosed disease. Lower TCR Shannon entropy and fewer highly expanded clones were observed in persistent Graves' disease patients than in newly diagnosed patients, which suggested clonal expansion. Only the TCR beta chain was sequenced and analyzed.

The V and J ends are trimmed by 1 base and 3 bases, leaving 10 bases between them. There are 13 amino acids in the CDR3, from cysteine to phenylalanine inclusive. The CDR3 DNA has 39 bases and is translated from base 1. CDR1 and CDR2 were assigned from the germline V gene (reference sequence) as DFQATT and SNEGSKA. Sequences were derived from peripheral blood mononuclear cells (PBMCs), sampled when the disease was refractory, from a patient treated with antithyroid drugs. This receptor was identified in a woman in her forties with Graves disease. Donor details come from another sample of the same person, matched by shared clones. The V and J segments used are TRBV20-1 and TRBJ2-7, with no reliable assignment of the D segment. The DNA sequence follows: TGCAGTGCTAGAGCGCAAGTTTTCTACGAGCAGTACTTC. Its product reads: CSARAQVFYEQYF.